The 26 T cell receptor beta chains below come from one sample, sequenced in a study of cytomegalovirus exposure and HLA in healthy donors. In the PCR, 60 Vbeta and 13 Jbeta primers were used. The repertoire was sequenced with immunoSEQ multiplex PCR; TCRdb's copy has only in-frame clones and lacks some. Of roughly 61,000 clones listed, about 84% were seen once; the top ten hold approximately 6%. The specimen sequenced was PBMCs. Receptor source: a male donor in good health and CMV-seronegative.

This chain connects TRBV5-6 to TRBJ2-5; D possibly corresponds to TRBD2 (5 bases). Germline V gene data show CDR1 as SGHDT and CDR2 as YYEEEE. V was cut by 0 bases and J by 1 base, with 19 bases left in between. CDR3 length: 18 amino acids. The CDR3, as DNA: TGTGCCAGCAGCTTGGACCGTCAACGGGGTGACTTCCAAGAGACCCAGTACTTC. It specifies CASSLDRQRGDFQETQYF.

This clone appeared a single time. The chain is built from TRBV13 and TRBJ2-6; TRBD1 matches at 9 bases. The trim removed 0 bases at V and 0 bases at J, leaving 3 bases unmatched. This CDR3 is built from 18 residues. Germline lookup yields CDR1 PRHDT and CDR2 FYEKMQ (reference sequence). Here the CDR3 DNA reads TGTGCCAGCAGCTTAGGACAGGGGGCTACCTCTGGGGCCAACGTCCTGACTTTC. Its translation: CASSLGQGATSGANVLTF.

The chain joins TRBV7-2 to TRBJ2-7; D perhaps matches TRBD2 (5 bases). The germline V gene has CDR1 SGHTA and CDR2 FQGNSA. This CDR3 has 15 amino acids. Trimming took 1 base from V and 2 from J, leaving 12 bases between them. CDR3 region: CASSLGPGSAYEQYF. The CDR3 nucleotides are TGTGCCAGCAGCTTAGGACCGGGGAGTGCCTACGAGCAGTACTTC. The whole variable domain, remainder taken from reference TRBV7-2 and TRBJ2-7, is GAGVSQSPSNKVTEKGKDVELRCDPISGHTALYWYRQSLGQGLEFLIYFQGNSAPDKSGLPSDRFSAERTGGSVSTLTIQRTQQEDSAVYLCASSLGPGSAYEQYFGPGTRLTVT.

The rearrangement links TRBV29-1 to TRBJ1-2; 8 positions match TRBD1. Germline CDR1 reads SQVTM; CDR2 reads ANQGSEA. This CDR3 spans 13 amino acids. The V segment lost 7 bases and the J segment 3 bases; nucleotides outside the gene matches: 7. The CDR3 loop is CSATGGIYYGYTF. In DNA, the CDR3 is TGCAGCGCCACAGGGGGGATATACTATGGCTACACCTTC.

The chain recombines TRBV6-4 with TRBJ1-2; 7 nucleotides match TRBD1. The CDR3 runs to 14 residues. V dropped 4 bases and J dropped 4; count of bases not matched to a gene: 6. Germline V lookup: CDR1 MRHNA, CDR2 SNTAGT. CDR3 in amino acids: CASSVDRASYGYTF. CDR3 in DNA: TGTGCCAGCAGTGTCGACAGGGCTAGCTATGGCTACACCTTC.

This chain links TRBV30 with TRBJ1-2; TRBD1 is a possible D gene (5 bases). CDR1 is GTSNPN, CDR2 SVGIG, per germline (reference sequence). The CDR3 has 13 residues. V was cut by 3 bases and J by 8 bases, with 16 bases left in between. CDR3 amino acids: CAWSLDKSIGYTF. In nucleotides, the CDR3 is TGTGCCTGGAGCCTGGACAAGTCTATCGGCTACACCTTC. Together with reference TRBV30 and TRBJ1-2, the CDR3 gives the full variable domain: SQTIHQWPATLVQPVGSPLSLECTVEGTSNPNLYWYRQAAGRGLQLLFYSVGIGQISSEVPQNLSASRPQDRQFILSSKKLLLSDSGFYLCAWSLDKSIGYTFGSGTRLTVV.

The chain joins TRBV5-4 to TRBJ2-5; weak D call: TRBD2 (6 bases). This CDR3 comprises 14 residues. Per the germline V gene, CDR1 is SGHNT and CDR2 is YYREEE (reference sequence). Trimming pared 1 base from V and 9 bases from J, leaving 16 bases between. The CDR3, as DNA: TGTGCCAGCAGCTTGAAGTCTACGGGAGATCCCCAGTACTTC. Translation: CASSLKSTGDPQYF.

The CDR3 DNA is TGTGCCAGCAGTCCTAACCCCCCTGGACAGAACACTGAAGCTTTCTTT. Translating it yields CASSPNPPGQNTEAFF. The chain joins TRBV13 to TRBJ1-1; TRBD1 is a possible D gene (5 bases). The CDR3 contains 16 residues. Germline CDR1 is PRHDT and CDR2 is FYEKMQ (reference sequence). V was shortened by 6 bases and J by 1 base, with 18 bases between the two germline ends.

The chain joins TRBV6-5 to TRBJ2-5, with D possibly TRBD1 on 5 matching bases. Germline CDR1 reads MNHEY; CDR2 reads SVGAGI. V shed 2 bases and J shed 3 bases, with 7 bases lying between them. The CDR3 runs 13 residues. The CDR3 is CASSYDRKETQYF. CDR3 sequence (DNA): TGTGCCAGCAGTTACGACAGAAAAGAGACCCAGTACTTC.

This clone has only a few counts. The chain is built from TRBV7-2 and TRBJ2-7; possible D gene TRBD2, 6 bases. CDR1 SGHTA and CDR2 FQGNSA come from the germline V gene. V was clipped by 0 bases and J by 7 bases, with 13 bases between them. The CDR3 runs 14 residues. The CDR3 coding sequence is TGTGCCAGCAGCTTAGCGGTTGGGGCGGGGGAGCAGTACTTC. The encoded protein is CASSLAVGAGEQYF. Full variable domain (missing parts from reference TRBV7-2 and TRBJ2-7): GAGVSQSPSNKVTEKGKDVELRCDPISGHTALYWYRQSLGQGLEFLIYFQGNSAPDKSGLPSDRFSAERTGGSVSTLTIQRTQQEDSAVYLCASSLAVGAGEQYFGPGTRLTVT.

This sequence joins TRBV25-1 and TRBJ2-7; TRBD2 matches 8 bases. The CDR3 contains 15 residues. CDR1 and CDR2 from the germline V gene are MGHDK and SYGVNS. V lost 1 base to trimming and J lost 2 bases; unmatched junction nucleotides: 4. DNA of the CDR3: TGTGCCAGCAGTGAATCGGGGGGGGGTCCCTACGAGCAGTACTTC. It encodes CASSESGGGPYEQYF.

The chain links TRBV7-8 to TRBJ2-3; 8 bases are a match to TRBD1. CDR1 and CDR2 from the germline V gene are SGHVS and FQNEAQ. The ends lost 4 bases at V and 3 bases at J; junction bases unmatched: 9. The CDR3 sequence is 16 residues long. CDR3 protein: CASSSWTGTATDTQYF. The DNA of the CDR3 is TGTGCCAGCAGCTCCTGGACAGGGACGGCGACAGATACGCAGTATTTT.

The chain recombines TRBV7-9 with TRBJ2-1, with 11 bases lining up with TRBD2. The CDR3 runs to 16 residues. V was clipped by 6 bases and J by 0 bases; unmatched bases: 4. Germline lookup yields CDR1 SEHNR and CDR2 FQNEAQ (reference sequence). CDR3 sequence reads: CASRLAGGSSYNEQFF. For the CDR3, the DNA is TGTGCCAGCAGGCTAGCGGGGGGTAGCTCCTACAATGAGCAGTTCTTC.

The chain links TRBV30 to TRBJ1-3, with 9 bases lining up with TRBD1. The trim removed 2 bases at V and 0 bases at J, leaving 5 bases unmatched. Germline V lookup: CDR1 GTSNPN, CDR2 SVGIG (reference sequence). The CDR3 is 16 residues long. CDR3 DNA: TGTGCCTGGAGTAGAGGGACAGGGCCCTCTGGAAACACCATATATTTT. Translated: CAWSRGTGPSGNTIYF.

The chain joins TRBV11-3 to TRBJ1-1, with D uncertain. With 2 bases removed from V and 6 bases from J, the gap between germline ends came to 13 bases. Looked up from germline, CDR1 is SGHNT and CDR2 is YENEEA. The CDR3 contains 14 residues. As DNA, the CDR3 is TGTGCCAGCAGCTTAAACGAGGGTGGCCCTGAAGCTTTCTTT. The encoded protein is CASSLNEGGPEAFF.

In DNA form, the CDR3 reads TGTGCCAGCAGCTCTAGGACTAGCGGGGGGTCAGATACGCAGTATTTT. Its protein product is CASSSRTSGGSDTQYF. The chain links TRBV7-8 to TRBJ2-3, with 14 bases fitting TRBD2. With V trimmed by 4 bases and J by 4 bases, 4 bases remained unmatched. The CDR3 has 16 amino acids. From germline, CDR1 is SGHVS and CDR2 FQNEAQ.

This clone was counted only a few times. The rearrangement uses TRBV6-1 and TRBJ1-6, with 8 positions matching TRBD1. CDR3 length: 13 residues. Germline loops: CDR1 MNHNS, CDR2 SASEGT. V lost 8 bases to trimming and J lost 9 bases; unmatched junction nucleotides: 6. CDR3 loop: CASRDRGFSPLHF. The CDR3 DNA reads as TGTGCCAGCCGAGACAGGGGTTTTTCACCCCTCCACTTT.

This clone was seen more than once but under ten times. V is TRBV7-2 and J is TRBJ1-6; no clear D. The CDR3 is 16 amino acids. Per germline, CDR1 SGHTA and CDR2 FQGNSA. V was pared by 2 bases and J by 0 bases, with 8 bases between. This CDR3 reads CASSLSGSSYNSPLHF. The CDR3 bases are TGTGCCAGCAGCTTATCGGGGAGCTCCTATAATTCACCCCTCCACTTT.

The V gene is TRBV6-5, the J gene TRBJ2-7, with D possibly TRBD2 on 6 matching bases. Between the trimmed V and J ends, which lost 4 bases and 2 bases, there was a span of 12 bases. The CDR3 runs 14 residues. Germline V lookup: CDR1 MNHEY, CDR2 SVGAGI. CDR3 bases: TGTGCCAGCAGTTCCGGGAGCCCTACCTACGAGCAGTACTTC. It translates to CASSSGSPTYEQYF.

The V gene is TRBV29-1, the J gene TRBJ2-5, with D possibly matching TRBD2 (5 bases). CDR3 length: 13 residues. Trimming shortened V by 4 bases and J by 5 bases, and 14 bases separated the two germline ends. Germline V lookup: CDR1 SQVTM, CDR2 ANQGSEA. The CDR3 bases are TGCAGCGTTGGGAGGCCGTCGTGGGAGACCCAGTACTTC. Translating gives CSVGRPSWETQYF.

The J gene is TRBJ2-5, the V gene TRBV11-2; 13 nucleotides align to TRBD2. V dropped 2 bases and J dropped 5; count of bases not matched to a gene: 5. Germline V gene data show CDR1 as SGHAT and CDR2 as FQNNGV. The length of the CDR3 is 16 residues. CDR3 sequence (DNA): TGTGCCAGCAGCTTACTACTAGCGGGGGGGAAGGAGACCCAGTACTTC. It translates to CASSLLLAGGKETQYF.

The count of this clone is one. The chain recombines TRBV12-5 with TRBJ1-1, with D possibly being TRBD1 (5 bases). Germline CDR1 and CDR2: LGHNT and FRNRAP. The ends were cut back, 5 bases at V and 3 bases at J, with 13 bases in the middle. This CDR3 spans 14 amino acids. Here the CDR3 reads CASGLGLRDTEAFF. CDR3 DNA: TGTGCTAGTGGTCTGGGGCTGAGGGACACTGAAGCTTTCTTT. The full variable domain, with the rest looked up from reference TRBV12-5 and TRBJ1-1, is DARVTQTPRHKVTEMGQEVTMRCQPILGHNTVFWYRQTMMQGLELLAYFRNRAPLDDSGMPKDRFSAEMPDATLATLKIQPSEPRDSAVYFCASGLGLRDTEAFFGQGTRLTVV.

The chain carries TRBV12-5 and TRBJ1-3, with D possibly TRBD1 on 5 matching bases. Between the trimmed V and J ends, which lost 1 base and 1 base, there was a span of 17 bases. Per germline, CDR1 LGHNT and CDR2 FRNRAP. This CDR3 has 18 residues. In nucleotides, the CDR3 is TGTGCTAGTGGTTTGGCCTCGGGACTCAAGCTTTCTGGAAACACCATATATTTT. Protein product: CASGLASGLKLSGNTIYF.

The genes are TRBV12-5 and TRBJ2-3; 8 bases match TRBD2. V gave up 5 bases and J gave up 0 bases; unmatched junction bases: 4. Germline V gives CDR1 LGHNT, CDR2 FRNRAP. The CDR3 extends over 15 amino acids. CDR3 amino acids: CASGITSGSTDTQYF. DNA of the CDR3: TGTGCTAGTGGTATAACTAGCGGCAGCACAGATACGCAGTATTTT.

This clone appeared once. CDR3 amino acids: CASSLSGAGYEQYF. The CDR3 bases are TGTGCCAGCAGCTTATCAGGGGCCGGCTACGAGCAGTACTTC. The chain recombines TRBV7-8 with TRBJ2-7, with a possible D match to TRBD1 (6 bases). Germline loops: CDR1 SGHVS, CDR2 FQNEAQ. The CDR3 length is 14 residues. V lost 2 bases to trimming and J lost 3 bases, with 11 bases between them.

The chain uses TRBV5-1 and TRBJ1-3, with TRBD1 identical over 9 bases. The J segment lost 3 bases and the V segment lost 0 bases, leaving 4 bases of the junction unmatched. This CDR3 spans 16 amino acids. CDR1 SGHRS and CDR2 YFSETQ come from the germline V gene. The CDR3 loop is CASSLAGTGLGNTIYF. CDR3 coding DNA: TGCGCCAGCAGCTTGGCCGGGACAGGGCTTGGAAACACCATATATTTT. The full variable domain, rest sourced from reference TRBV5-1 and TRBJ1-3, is KAGVTQTPRYLIKTRGQQVTLSCSPISGHRSVSWYQQTPGQGLQFLFEYFSETQRNKGNFPGRFSGRQFSNSRSEMNVSTLELGDSALYLCASSLAGTGLGNTIYFGEGSWLTVV.